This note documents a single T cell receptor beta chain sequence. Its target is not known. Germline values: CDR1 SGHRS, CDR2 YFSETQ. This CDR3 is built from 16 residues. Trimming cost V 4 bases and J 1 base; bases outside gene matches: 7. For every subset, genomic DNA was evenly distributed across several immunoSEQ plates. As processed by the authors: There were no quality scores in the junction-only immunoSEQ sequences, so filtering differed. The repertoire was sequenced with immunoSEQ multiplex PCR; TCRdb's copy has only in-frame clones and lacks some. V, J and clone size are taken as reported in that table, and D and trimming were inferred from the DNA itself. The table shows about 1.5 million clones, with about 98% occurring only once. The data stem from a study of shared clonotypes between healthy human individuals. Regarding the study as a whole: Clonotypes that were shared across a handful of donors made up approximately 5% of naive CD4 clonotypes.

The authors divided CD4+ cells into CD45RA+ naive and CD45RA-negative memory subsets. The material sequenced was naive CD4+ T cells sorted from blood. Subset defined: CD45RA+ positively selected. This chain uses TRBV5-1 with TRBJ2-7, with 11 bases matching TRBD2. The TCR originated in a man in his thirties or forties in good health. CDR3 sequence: CASSPGLAAMSYEQYF. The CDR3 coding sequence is TGCGCCAGCAGCCCGGGACTAGCGGCGATGTCCTACGAGCAGTACTTC.